This TCR beta chain was retrieved from a study of cytomegalovirus exposure and HLA in healthy donors. This CDR3 is built from 13 residues. The V gene end was trimmed by 3 bases and the J gene end by 4 bases; junction bases not matched to a gene: 3. Per the germline V gene, CDR1 is SGDLS and CDR2 is YYNGEE. There are a few counts of this clone. The PCR contained 60 Vbeta and 13 Jbeta primers. Sequencing used immunoSEQ multiplex PCR; TCRdb keeps in-frame clones, though not all of them. The data contain 85,000 to 130,000 clones, 75% of them singletons. Sequenced: PBMCs. This TCR came from a male donor in good health and CMV-seropositive. The V call is TRBV9, the J call TRBJ1-1; 7 nucleotides match TRBD1. The CDR3 DNA sequence: TGTGCCAGCAGCGAGGGGGCTCGCACTGAAGCTTTCTTT. Amino acids: CASSEGARTEAFF.